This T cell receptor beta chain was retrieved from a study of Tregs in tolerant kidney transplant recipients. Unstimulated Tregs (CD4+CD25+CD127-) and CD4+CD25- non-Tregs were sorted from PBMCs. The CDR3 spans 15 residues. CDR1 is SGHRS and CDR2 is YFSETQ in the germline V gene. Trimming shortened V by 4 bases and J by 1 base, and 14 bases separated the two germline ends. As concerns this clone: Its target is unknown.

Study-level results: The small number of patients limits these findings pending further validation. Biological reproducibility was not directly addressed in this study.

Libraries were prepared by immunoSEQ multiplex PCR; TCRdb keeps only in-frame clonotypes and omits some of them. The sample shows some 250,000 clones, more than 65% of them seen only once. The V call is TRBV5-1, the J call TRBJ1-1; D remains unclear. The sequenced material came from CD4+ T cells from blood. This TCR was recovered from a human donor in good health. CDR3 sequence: CASSNAGWSNTEAFF. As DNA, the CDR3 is TGCGCCAGCAGCAACGCGGGCTGGTCGAACACTGAAGCTTTCTTT.